The 23 T cell receptor beta chains given below trace back to one sample, sequenced in a study of tumor-infiltrating lymphocytes in primary liver carcinoma (dated by TCRdb to the late 2010s). Without any cell sorting, total RNA and DNA were co-extracted from approximately 22-30 mg of bulk tissue using the AllPrep DNA/RNA mini kit. The reads were generated on an Illumina HiSeq 2500. Starting from approximately 0.5 ug total RNA, TCRbeta-specific cDNA was produced by reverse transcription with a constant-region primer and ProtoScript II reverse transcriptase. The TCRbeta libraries were prepared through three rounds of nested multiplex PCR following a slightly modified ARM-PCR procedure. Multiplex TRBV1-TRBV30 forward primers and a Cbeta reverse primer were used in the first two PCR rounds, each of which was run for approximately 11 cycles. Starting from the raw public reads, TCRdb applied fastp trimming at Q25, assembled clones with MiXCR and retained in-frame beta chains. CDR3 protein sequences are deduplicated, and each keeps its most common genes and DNA. The sample includes approximately 100,000 distinct CDR3 sequences, with about 63% observed a single time. The ten largest clonotypes hold around 10% of the sample.

The material sequenced was liver tumor tissue from sampling region 2. The cell subset or site label, as the study defines it: tumor region T2, inferior pole. The receptors originated from a woman aged 55-69 years with primary liver carcinoma and hepatitis B virus infection.

Regarding this clonotype: At one boundary the junction diverges from the germline segment, which might be a read error. V gene TRBV29-1 combines with J gene TRBJ2-7; 11 bases are a match to TRBD1. This CDR3 contains 14 residues. The germline CDR1 and CDR2 sequences are SQVTM and ANQGSEA. The CDR3 nucleotides are TGTAGCGTTGTGGTGGGACAGGGGGTCGACGAGCAGTACTTC. Encoded protein: CSVVVGQGVDEQYF.

The chain carries TRBV11-2 and TRBJ2-3; D perhaps matches TRBD2 (5 bases). The germline gives CDR1 SGHAT, CDR2 FQNNGV. The CDR3 runs 14 residues. V lost 3 bases, J lost 14 bases, and 21 bases lay in between. The CDR3 is CASSFVGSTDTRYF. CDR3 in DNA: TGTGCCAGCAGCTTTGTTGGGAGCACAGATACTCGGTATTTT.

Of note for this clonotype: The CDR3 carries no conserved terminal phenylalanine or tryptophan, so it likely arises from a read error. This chain links TRBV11-1 with TRBJ2-2; unclear D gene. The CDR3 is 14 residues long. Germline CDR1 is SGHAT and CDR2 is FQDESV (reference sequence). Between the trimmed V and J ends, which lost 6 bases and 3 bases, there was a span of 11 bases. CDR3 sequence: CASRSRLDTGELFY. In DNA form, the CDR3 reads TGTGCCAGCAGATCGAGGCTTGACACCGGGGAGCTGTTTTAT.

This clonotype was detected a few times. The rearrangement links TRBV28 to TRBJ2-5; 10 bases align to TRBD1. Per germline, CDR1 MDHEN and CDR2 SYDVKM. V lost 4 bases to trimming and J lost 2 bases; unmatched junction nucleotides: 7. The CDR3 loop spans 16 amino acids. CDR3 sequence: CASSSRTGGPQETQYF. CDR3 sequence (DNA): TGTGCCAGCAGTTCGCGGACAGGGGGACCACAAGAGACCCAGTACTTC.

Note on this clonotype: At one of its ends the junction is not consistent with the germline gene, which may arise from a read error. V gene TRBV9 combines with J gene TRBJ2-5; D remains ambiguous. Germline lookup yields CDR1 SGDLS and CDR2 YYNGEE. This CDR3 region has 14 residues. DNA of the CDR3: TGTGCCAGCAGCGTAGGGCAGCTCCAAGAGAGCCAGTACTTC. Amino acid sequence: CASSVGQLQESQYF.

With respect to this clonotype: One end of the junction fails to match germline, which may point to a read error. The CDR3 region has the DNA TGTGTCAGCAGTTTGGGACGCATCAGTGAGCAGTTCTTC. It codes for CVSSLGRISEQFF. The genes are TRBV6-5 and TRBJ2-1; either TRBD1 or TRBD2 may supply D (5 bases each). The CDR3 covers 13 residues. CDR1 and CDR2 (germline): MNHEY, SVGAGI.

The V and J genes are TRBV5-1 and TRBJ2-5, with 12 bases lining up with TRBD2. Germline lookup yields CDR1 SGHRS and CDR2 YFSETQ. The junction had 7 bases not matched to a gene; V was cut back by 3 bases and J by 1 base. CDR3 size: 17 residues. CDR3 region: CASSWTSGVTRQETQYF. In nucleotides, the CDR3 is TGCGCCAGCAGCTGGACTAGCGGGGTAACGCGCCAAGAGACCCAGTACTTC.

Concerning this clonotype itself: A much more abundant neighbour one base away suggests this may be a read error. The chain is built from TRBV28 and TRBJ2-3, with 8 bases identical to TRBD2. This CDR3 is built from 14 residues. Germline V gives CDR1 MDHEN, CDR2 SYDVKM. In DNA form, the CDR3 reads TGTGTCAGCAGTTTGACTAGCGAGGGGGATACGCAGTATTTT. This gives the protein CVSSLTSEGDTQYF.

On this clonotype: This may stem from a read error, because a much larger clone lies one nucleotide away. The V gene is TRBV5-6, the J gene TRBJ1-1; TRBD1 aligns across 7 bases. Germline V gene lookup returns CDR1 SGHDT and CDR2 YYEEEE. The CDR3 is 15 residues long. The CDR3 nucleotides are TGTGCCAGCAACTTGGGGCCCACAGGGGACACTGAAGCTTTCTTT. Amino acid sequence: CASNLGPTGDTEAFF.

Of note for this clonotype: An end of the junction differs from the germline gene, which may be a read error. The chain uses TRBV12-3 or TRBV12-4 and TRBJ2-3, with a possible D match to TRBD2 (5 bases). The CDR3 loop spans 13 amino acids. The CDR3 loop is CASITGFTDTQYF. CDR3 coding DNA: TGTGCCAGCATCACGGGGTTCACAGATACACAGTATTTT.

Turning to this clonotype: With a much larger clone just one base away, this may be a read error. This rearrangement joins TRBV7-3 to TRBJ2-1; 13 bases line up with TRBD2. Trimming took 2 bases from V and 10 from J; bases not matched to a gene: 8. This CDR3 is built from 16 residues. CDR1 is SGHTA and CDR2 is FQGTGA in the germline V gene. The CDR3 spells CASSLDRAGLAGEQFF. DNA for the CDR3: TGTGCCAGCAGCTTAGATAGAGCGGGACTAGCGGGAGAGCAGTTCTTC.

The rearrangement links TRBV11-2 to TRBJ1-6; D not certain. CDR3 length equals 13 residues. Germline loops: CDR1 SGHAT, CDR2 FQNNGV. V gave up 7 bases and J gave up 9 bases, with 13 bases separating them. For the CDR3, the DNA is TGTGCCAGCATCTTTGCAATGAGTTCACCCCTCCACTTT. Its translation: CASIFAMSSPLHF.

This clonotype was seen many times. This rearrangement joins TRBV6-1 to TRBJ2-1; D unresolved. The CDR3 sequence is 12 residues long. Trimming removed 2 bases at V and 8 bases at J, with 7 bases between. Looked up from germline, CDR1 is MNHNS and CDR2 is SASEGT. The CDR3 nucleotides are TGTGCCAGCAGTGAACCTACGGATGAGCAGTTCTTC. It is translated as CASSEPTDEQFF.

The chain combines TRBV11-2 with TRBJ2-1, with a tentative D call TRBD2 (6 bases). The CDR3 loop spans 15 amino acids. Trimming took 8 bases from V and 9 from J, leaving 23 bases between them. The germline CDR1 and CDR2 sequences are SGHAT and FQNNGV. The CDR3 DNA is TGTGCCAGCGACTTAGAGGGAGGAAGTATCGTTGAGCAGTTCTTC. This gives the protein CASDLEGGSIVEQFF.

V usage is TRBV18 and J usage is TRBJ1-2; D is ambiguous. The CDR3 sequence is 13 residues long. Germline CDR1 is KGHSH and CDR2 is LQKENI. V lost 3 bases and J 3 bases, leaving 8 bases between the germline ends. The CDR3 DNA follows: TGTGCCAGCTCACCGGGCAGAGACTATGGCTACACCTTC. Encoded protein: CASSPGRDYGYTF.

This clonotype appeared a few times. The rearrangement uses TRBV7-9 and TRBJ2-1, with TRBD2 identical over 14 bases. In germline, CDR1 is SEHNR, CDR2 FQNEAQ (reference sequence). With V trimmed by 2 bases and J by 10 bases, 7 bases remained unmatched. The CDR3 loop spans 16 amino acids. CDR3 DNA sequence: TGTGCCAGCAGCTTACGGGGGACTAGCGGGAGAATGGAGCAGTTCTTC. It is translated as CASSLRGTSGRMEQFF.

This clonotype was seen more than once but under ten times. It may be a read error: a sequence one base away is much more abundant. This chain connects TRBV4-1 to TRBJ2-4, with 10 bases matching TRBD2. Per germline, CDR1 MGHRA and CDR2 YSYEKL. CDR3 length: 22 amino acids. The trim removed 4 bases at V and 1 base at J, leaving 22 bases unmatched. The CDR3 reads CASSPGVSSGRVFELAKNIQYF. The CDR3 DNA is TGCGCCAGCAGCCCAGGCGTCTCCAGCGGGAGGGTATTTGAGCTCGCCAAAAACATTCAGTACTTC.

Note on this clonotype: Its ends do not fully match the called genes, so a read error is possible. This chain joins TRBV11-2 and TRBJ2-1; weak D call: TRBD2 (5 bases). The CDR3 consists of 14 residues. Germline values: CDR1 SGHAT, CDR2 FQNNGV. The CDR3 reads CASGQEFGKNGQLF. The CDR3 DNA reads as TGTGCCAGCGGCCAAGAATTCGGGAAGAATGGGCAGCTCTTC.

The J gene is TRBJ2-3, the V gene TRBV6-5; TRBD2 is a possible D gene (5 bases). Trimming pared 9 bases from V and 3 bases from J, leaving 16 bases between. Germline V gene data show CDR1 as MNHEY and CDR2 as SVGAGI. The CDR3 spans 14 residues. CDR3 sequence reads: CARAGSSSTDTQYF. CDR3 bases: TGTGCCAGGGCTGGGAGTTCAAGTACAGATACGCAGTATTTT.

At least ten counts were recorded for this clonotype. The chain links TRBV5-1 to TRBJ2-7; 7 nucleotides match TRBD2. CDR1 and CDR2 (germline): SGHRS, YFSETQ. The ends lost 2 bases at V and 2 bases at J; junction bases unmatched: 7. The CDR3 covers 15 residues. The CDR3 DNA sequence: TGCGCCAGCAGCTTCCAACCCGGACTAGCCTACGAGCAGTACTTC. Translating gives CASSFQPGLAYEQYF.

Comments on this clonotype: A much larger clone is a single base away; this may be a read error. The chain couples TRBV13 to TRBJ2-7, with 9 bases aligning to TRBD2. V shed 4 bases, J shed 2 bases, and the junction held 6 bases outside the gene matches. This CDR3 is built from 15 residues. Germline V gene data show CDR1 as PRHDT and CDR2 as FYEKMQ (reference sequence). The CDR3 reads CASSSLTSGPYEQYF. In DNA, the CDR3 is TGTGCCAGCAGCTCCCTGACTAGCGGACCCTACGAGCAGTACTTC.

The gene calls are TRBV5-1 and TRBJ2-5; either TRBD1 or TRBD2 may supply D (6 bases each). Trimming pared 4 bases from V and 10 bases from J, leaving 26 bases between. The germline CDR1 and CDR2 sequences are SGHRS and YFSETQ. There are 16 residues in the CDR3. CDR3 sequence: CASSIGQIGDSAIQYF. In DNA, the CDR3 is TGCGCCAGCAGCATTGGACAGATAGGGGACTCAGCAATCCAGTACTTC.

V is TRBV11-2 and J is TRBJ2-5, with TRBD2 as a possible D gene (6 bases). CDR3 length equals 14 residues. V dropped 7 bases and J dropped 4 bases, with 16 bases sitting between them. CDR1 and CDR2 from the germline V gene are SGHAT and FQNNGV. Here the CDR3 reads CASNSHQAGETQYF. DNA for the CDR3: TGTGCCAGCAACTCCCACCAAGCGGGAGAGACCCAGTACTTC.